One TCR beta chain is described in this entry. The target antigen is unknown. The record originates from a study of cytomegalovirus exposure and HLA in healthy donors. The wider study: Among several hundred genotyped donors, around 80% fell in the Caucasian-associated ancestry cluster. Overall study results and limits: Earlier analysis looked at TCR beta V segments, and most were productive about 87% or about 30% of the time. Per published accounts, TCR beta sequences correctly predicted the HLA-A and HLA-B alleles of most subjects. HLA restriction was apparent for most CMV-associated TCR beta chains in a later analysis.

The CDR3 sequence is 15 residues long. Trimming shortened V by 4 bases and J by 3 bases, and 17 bases separated the two germline ends. The germline gives CDR1 SGHDT, CDR2 YYEEEE. The PCR contained 60 Vbeta and 13 Jbeta primers. Clones were sequenced by immunoSEQ multiplex PCR, and TCRdb holds only the in-frame ones, with some missing. This sample has some 150,000 clones, with 60% to 80% found just once. The receptor was derived from a woman aged 40 to 50 in good health and CMV-seropositive. Sequenced input: PBMCs. The chain has TRBV5-6 and TRBJ2-7; D might be TRBD2 (6 bases). The CDR3 spells CASSPSAGNLYEQYF. CDR3 DNA sequence: TGTGCCAGCAGCCCTAGTGCGGGGAACCTCTACGAGCAGTACTTC.